These 11 T cell receptor beta chains came from one sample sequenced in a study of T cells in Graves' hyperthyroidism and ophthalmopathy. Authors of the study amplified TCR beta CDR3 regions from RNA transcripts. First-round RT-PCR of the TCR CDR3 relied on the HTBI primer set. TCRdb passed the multiplex PCR reads through MiXCR, listing each CDR3 protein once. The table has about 270,000 distinct CDR3 sequences, approximately 21% seen once; the top ten hold approximately 60%. The specimen sequenced was blood. These receptors were taken from a man younger than 45 with Graves' ophthalmopathy.

Only a few counts were recorded for this clonotype. The V and J genes are TRBV2 and TRBJ2-3, with D maybe TRBD1 (6 bases). Germline V CDR1 and CDR2: SNHLY, FYNNEI. The V end was cut by 7 bases, the J end by 0 bases, with 8 bases between. The CDR3 extends over 13 amino acids. The CDR3 region is CASKGVSTDTQYF. Written as DNA, the CDR3 is TGTGCCAGCAAGGGGGTTAGCACAGATACGCAGTATTTT.

This clonotype was detected only a few times. The chain employs TRBV19 and TRBJ1-1; D ambiguous. In germline, CDR1 is LNHDA, CDR2 SQIVND (reference sequence). The CDR3 runs to 12 residues. Trimming pared 8 bases from V and 0 bases from J, leaving 7 bases between. CDR3 DNA: TGTGCCAGTTTGAGCATGAACACTGAAGCTTTCTTT. This encodes CASLSMNTEAFF.

This clonotype has just one count. This rearrangement joins TRBV6-1 to TRBJ2-3; no reliable D call. The germline V gene encodes CDR1 MNHNS and CDR2 SASEGT. The V end lost 7 bases, the J end lost 0 bases, and 11 bases lay between the germline ends. This CDR3 spans 14 amino acids. The CDR3 sequence: CASTSASSTDTQYF. The CDR3 DNA sequence: TGTGCCAGCACCTCGGCATCCAGCACAGATACGCAGTATTTT.

The chain joins TRBV6-2 or TRBV6-3 to TRBJ2-1, with D maybe TRBD2 (5 bases). The ends were cut back, 2 bases at V and 3 bases at J, with 11 bases in the middle. Germline V gives CDR1 MNHEY, CDR2 SVGEGT. The CDR3 is made up of 15 amino acids. The CDR3 nucleotides read TGTGCCAGCAGTTACGGCGGGCAAGGCTACAATGAGCAGTTCTTC. Its translation: CASSYGGQGYNEQFF.

The table lists this clonotype with many counts. This rearrangement joins TRBV20-1 to TRBJ1-1; TRBD1 aligns across 8 bases. Germline values: CDR1 DFQATT, CDR2 SNEGSKA (reference sequence). The V gene end was trimmed by 5 bases and the J gene end by 0 bases; junction bases not matched to a gene: 11. There are 16 residues in the CDR3. The CDR3 DNA follows: TGCAGTGCTGGCAAAACAGGGGGATACTTGAACACTGAAGCTTTCTTT. Its protein product is CSAGKTGGYLNTEAFF.

This clonotype was recorded many times. J is TRBJ1-1 and V is TRBV11-2; TRBD1 aligns across 8 bases. Germline trimming cut 7 bases from V and 9 bases from J; bases unmatched to any gene: 7. This CDR3 comprises 12 residues. Germline V gives CDR1 SGHAT, CDR2 FQNNGV. CDR3 in amino acids: CASTIWTGKAFF. CDR3 coding DNA: TGTGCCAGCACCATCTGGACAGGGAAAGCTTTCTTT.

This clonotype came up a few times. The chain links TRBV6-1 to TRBJ1-1; 8 nucleotides match TRBD1. The CDR3 spans 18 residues. V lost 5 bases and J lost 3; bases outside the gene matches: 17. Germline loops: CDR1 MNHNS, CDR2 SASEGT. The chain's CDR3 is CASSQPPRAGGSYTEAFF. The CDR3 bases are TGTGCCAGCAGTCAACCACCTCGGGCAGGGGGCAGTTACACTGAAGCTTTCTTT.

The chain couples TRBV2 to TRBJ2-1; D uncertain. V lost 7 bases and J 0 bases, leaving 10 bases between the germline ends. The CDR3 is made up of 14 amino acids. The V gene's germline CDR1 is SNHLY and CDR2 FYNNEI. CDR3 in DNA: TGTGCCAGCACAGACCAGAGCTCCTACAATGAGCAGTTCTTC. This translates into CASTDQSSYNEQFF.

This clonotype was detected many times. The chain couples TRBV2 to TRBJ1-1; D unclear. V lost 0 bases and J 0 bases, leaving 5 bases between the germline ends. Germline V gives CDR1 SNHLY, CDR2 FYNNEI. This CDR3 comprises 14 residues. The CDR3 spells CASSEARMNTEAFF. For the CDR3, the DNA is TGTGCCAGCAGTGAAGCGAGAATGAACACTGAAGCTTTCTTT.

At least ten counts were recorded for this clonotype. The chain recombines TRBV7-9 with TRBJ2-3; the D gene is possibly TRBD2 (6 bases). The CDR3 is made up of 15 amino acids. Germline V CDR1 and CDR2: SEHNR, FQNEAQ (reference sequence). V was shortened by 1 base and J by 2 bases, with 10 bases between the two germline ends. This CDR3 reads CASSLGGILTDTQYF. DNA for the CDR3: TGTGCCAGCAGCTTAGGCGGGATCCTCACAGATACGCAGTATTTT.

This clonotype turned up a few times. The CDR3 protein is CASSPIGQGVNQPQHF. The CDR3 DNA is TGTGCCAGCAGCCCAATAGGACAGGGGGTAAATCAGCCCCAGCATTTT. This sequence joins TRBV5-5 and TRBJ1-5; TRBD1 aligns across 10 bases. Germline-derived CDR1 and CDR2 are SGHKS and YYEKEE (reference sequence). The CDR3 has 16 amino acids. The J segment lost 4 bases and the V segment lost 4 bases, leaving 8 bases of the junction unmatched.